This T cell receptor (beta chain) was recovered during a study of long-term antiretroviral therapy in people with HIV. With survey level as its setting, the immunoSEQ assay was v3.0. The table came from immunoSEQ multiplex PCR; TCRdb's copy has only in-frame clones and leaves some out. This table holds nearly 25,000 clones, roughly 84% found once. This clone was recorded only once. No antigen is known for it. Study outcomes and limitations: After ART, diversity increased yet remained lower than transplant donor controls.

The study drew at least one pre-ART and at least two post-ART PBMC samples from every donor. Every one of the participants with HIV received treatment in the United States. The sequenced sample was unsorted PBMCs, obtained 3 years after starting antiretroviral therapy. The receptor was derived from a man aged 50 to 60 with HIV.

The CDR3 bases are TGTGCCAGCAGCCCACCTTCTACGGGGTACAATGAGCAGTTCTTC. Its translation: CASSPPSTGYNEQFF. V and J are TRBV5-4 and TRBJ2-1, with a tentative D call TRBD2 (5 bases). CDR1 is SGHNT, CDR2 YYREEE, per germline (reference sequence). Between the trimmed V and J ends, which lost 4 bases and 4 bases, there was a span of 15 bases. CDR3 length: 15 residues.